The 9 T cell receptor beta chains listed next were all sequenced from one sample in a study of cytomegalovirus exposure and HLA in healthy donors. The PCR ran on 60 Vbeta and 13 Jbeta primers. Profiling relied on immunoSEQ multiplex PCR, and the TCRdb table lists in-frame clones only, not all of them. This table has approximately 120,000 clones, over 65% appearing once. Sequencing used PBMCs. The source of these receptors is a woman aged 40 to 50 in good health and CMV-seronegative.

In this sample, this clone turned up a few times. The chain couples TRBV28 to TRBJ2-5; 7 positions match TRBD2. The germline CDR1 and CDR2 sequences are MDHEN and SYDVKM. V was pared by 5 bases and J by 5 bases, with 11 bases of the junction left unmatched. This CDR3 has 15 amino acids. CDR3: CASSGMAGRVETQYF. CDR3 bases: TGTGCCAGCAGTGGCATGGCTGGGAGGGTTGAGACCCAGTACTTC.

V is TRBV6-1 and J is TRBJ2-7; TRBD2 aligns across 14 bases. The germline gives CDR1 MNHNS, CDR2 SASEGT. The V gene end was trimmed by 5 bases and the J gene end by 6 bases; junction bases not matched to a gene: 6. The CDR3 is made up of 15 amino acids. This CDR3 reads CASSPGTSGRGEQYF. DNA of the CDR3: TGTGCCAGCAGTCCCGGGACTAGCGGGAGAGGCGAGCAGTACTTC.

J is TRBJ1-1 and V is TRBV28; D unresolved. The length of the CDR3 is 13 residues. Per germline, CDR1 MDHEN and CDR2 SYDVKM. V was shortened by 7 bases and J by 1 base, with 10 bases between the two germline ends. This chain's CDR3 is CASISPRNTEAFF. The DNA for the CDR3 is TGTGCCAGCATTTCTCCGAGGAACACTGAAGCTTTCTTT.

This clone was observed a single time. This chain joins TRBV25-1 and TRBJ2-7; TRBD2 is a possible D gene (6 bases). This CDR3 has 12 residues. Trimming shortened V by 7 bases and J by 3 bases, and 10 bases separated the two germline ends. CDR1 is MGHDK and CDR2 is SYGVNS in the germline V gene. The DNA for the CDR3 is TGTGCCAGCACGGGAGACAGCTACGAGCAGTACTTC. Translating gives CASTGDSYEQYF.

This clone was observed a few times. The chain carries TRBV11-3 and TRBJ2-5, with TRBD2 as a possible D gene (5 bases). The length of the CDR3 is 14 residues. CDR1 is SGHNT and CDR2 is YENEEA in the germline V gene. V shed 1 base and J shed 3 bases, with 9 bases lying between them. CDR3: CASSLGSGKETQYF. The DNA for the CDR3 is TGTGCCAGCAGCTTAGGCAGCGGAAAAGAGACCCAGTACTTC.

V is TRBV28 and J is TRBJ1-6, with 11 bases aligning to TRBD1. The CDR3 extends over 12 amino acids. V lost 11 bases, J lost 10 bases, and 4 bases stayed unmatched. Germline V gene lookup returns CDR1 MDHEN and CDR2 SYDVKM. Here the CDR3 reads CASGQGDSPLHF. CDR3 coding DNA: TGTGCCTCGGGACAGGGGGACTCACCCCTCCACTTT.

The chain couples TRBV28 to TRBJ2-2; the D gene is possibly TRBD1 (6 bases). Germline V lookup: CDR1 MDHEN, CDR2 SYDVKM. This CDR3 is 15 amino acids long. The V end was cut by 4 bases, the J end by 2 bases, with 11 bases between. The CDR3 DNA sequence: TGTGCCAGCAGTTCTGGGGGCCGTAACACCGGGGAGCTGTTTTTT. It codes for CASSSGGRNTGELFF.

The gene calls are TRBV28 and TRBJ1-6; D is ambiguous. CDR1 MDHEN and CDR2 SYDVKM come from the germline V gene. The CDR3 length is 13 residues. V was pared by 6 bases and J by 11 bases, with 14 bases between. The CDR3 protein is CASSRLTPAPLHF. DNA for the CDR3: TGTGCCAGCAGCAGACTGACCCCCGCACCCCTCCACTTT.

The CDR3: CASSLYRGPTDTQYF. CDR3 nucleotides: TGTGCCAGCAGTTTATACAGGGGGCCCACAGATACGCAGTATTTT. V is TRBV27 and J is TRBJ2-3, with TRBD1 matching 9 bases. The ends lost 1 base at V and 2 bases at J; junction bases unmatched: 1. Germline V gene data show CDR1 as MNHEY and CDR2 as SMNVEV (reference sequence). This CDR3 is built from 15 residues.